What follows are 29 T cell receptor beta chains derived from one specimen sequenced in a study of blood T cell repertoires in COVID-19. Some clones are missing from TCRdb's copy, which holds only in-frame ones; the method was immunoSEQ multiplex PCR. This table holds 150,000 to 200,000 clones, around 87% found once. Specimen: peripheral blood. The origin of the receptors is a man aged 35 to 55 with active or convalescent COVID-19.

V usage is TRBV6-5 and J usage is TRBJ1-2, with 7 positions matching TRBD1. The V segment lost 6 bases and the J segment 3 bases; nucleotides outside the gene matches: 7. Germline V gene data show CDR1 as MNHEY and CDR2 as SVGAGI. This CDR3 is 14 amino acids long. CDR3: CASSRDRVDYGYTF. The CDR3 DNA follows: TGTGCCAGCAGCCGAGACAGGGTGGACTATGGCTACACCTTC.

The genes are TRBV6-1 and TRBJ2-7; a possible D gene is TRBD1 (5 bases). CDR1 and CDR2 (germline): MNHNS, SASEGT. CDR3 size: 14 residues. The V and J ends lost 2 bases and 8 bases respectively, with 16 bases between them. This CDR3 is CASSEYRGYEKQYF. The CDR3 DNA reads as TGTGCCAGCAGTGAATATAGGGGTTATGAGAAGCAGTACTTC.

The chain employs TRBV5-1 and TRBJ2-3, with 7 positions matching TRBD2. The CDR3 runs to 15 residues. With V trimmed by 6 bases and J by 0 bases, 7 bases remained unmatched. CDR1 SGHRS and CDR2 YFSETQ come from the germline V gene. The CDR3 nucleotides are TGCGCCAGCACCCTTAGCGGGTCTAGCACAGATACGCAGTATTTT. Translating gives CASTLSGSSTDTQYF.

CDR3 coding DNA: TGTGCCAGCAGCCCCGACAGGTGGAATGAAAAACTGTTTTTT. Protein: CASSPDRWNEKLFF. The V gene is TRBV11-2, the J gene TRBJ1-4; maybe TRBD1 (6 bases). This CDR3 is 14 amino acids long. CDR1 and CDR2 (germline): SGHAT, FQNNGV. Trimming took off 5 bases at V and 5 bases at J, with 12 bases between the two ends.

The chain carries TRBV29-1 and TRBJ1-2; maybe TRBD1 (5 bases). The CDR3 totals 14 residues. The germline V and J ends were trimmed by 6 bases and 0 bases, with 14 bases remaining between them. From germline, CDR1 is SQVTM and CDR2 ANQGSEA. The CDR3 DNA follows: TGCAGCGTGGCCCATCGACAGTCTAACTATGGCTACACCTTC. Translating it yields CSVAHRQSNYGYTF.

This clone came up once. This chain links TRBV28 with TRBJ2-7, with 8 bases identical to TRBD2. Germline CDR1 and CDR2: MDHEN and SYDVKM. The CDR3 has 14 amino acids. With 5 bases clipped from V and 2 bases from J, the junction kept 5 bases outside the gene matches. The CDR3 region has the DNA TGTGCCAGCAGTCTTAGCGGGACACCCTACGAGCAGTACTTC. This sequence encodes CASSLSGTPYEQYF.

J is TRBJ2-2 and V is TRBV27; TRBD1 matches 9 bases. The CDR3 has 16 residues. Trimming cost V 8 bases and J 9 bases; bases outside gene matches: 16. Germline lookup yields CDR1 MNHEY and CDR2 SMNVEV (reference sequence). The CDR3 region is CASSHLGTGLTRELFF. The CDR3 DNA is TGTGCCAGCTCCCATCTCGGGACAGGGCTTACGCGGGAGCTGTTTTTT.

V gene TRBV11-3 combines with J gene TRBJ2-1, with a weak D call TRBD1 (5 bases). Looked up from germline, CDR1 is SGHNT and CDR2 is YENEEA. Deletions cut 4 bases from V and 6 bases from J, with 16 bases between. The CDR3 is made up of 15 amino acids. The CDR3 DNA reads TGTGCCAGCAGCTCCAGGGTCGGACCGGCCAATGAGCAGTTCTTC. Its translation: CASSSRVGPANEQFF.

V gene TRBV5-6 combines with J gene TRBJ1-1; D is unresolved. The CDR3 is made up of 14 amino acids. Germline assignment: CDR1 SGHDT and CDR2 YYEEEE. V shed 0 bases and J shed 9 bases, with 15 bases lying between them. CDR3 DNA: TGTGCCAGCAGCTTGGCGCATGATCGGGTGAAAGCTTTCTTT. This translates into CASSLAHDRVKAFF.

This clone has a handful of counts. The chain links TRBV4-2 to TRBJ2-5; D possibly corresponds to TRBD2 (5 bases). The CDR3 loop spans 16 amino acids. Germline-derived CDR1 and CDR2 are LGHNA and YNFKEQ. The ends were cut back, 0 bases at V and 3 bases at J, with 14 bases in the middle. CDR3 residues: CASSQDWAAGKETQYF. The CDR3 DNA sequence: TGTGCCAGCAGCCAAGATTGGGCTGCGGGTAAAGAGACCCAGTACTTC.

The chain recombines TRBV30 with TRBJ1-1; D is unclear. V lost 3 bases, J lost 5 bases, and 7 bases lay in between. The CDR3 extends over 11 amino acids. Germline CDR1 GTSNPN, CDR2 SVGIG (reference sequence). The CDR3 nucleotides read TGTGCCTGGAGGAGCTCGACTGAAGCTTTCTTT. This encodes CAWRSSTEAFF.

This chain joins TRBV4-3 and TRBJ1-5; 7 bases are a match to TRBD1. The CDR3 covers 14 residues. V was pared by 5 bases and J by 6 bases, with 7 bases of the junction left unmatched. Germline loops: CDR1 LGHNA, CDR2 YSLEER. CDR3 loop: CASSSDSGGQPQHF. CDR3 bases: TGCGCCAGCAGCTCAGACTCAGGGGGTCAGCCCCAGCATTTT.

The chain uses TRBV16 and TRBJ1-6, with unresolved D. Trimming shortened V by 5 bases and J by 3 bases, and 8 bases separated the two germline ends. From germline, CDR1 is KGHSY and CDR2 FQNENV. CDR3 length: 14 amino acids. CDR3 DNA: TGTGCCAGCAGCTACAGAAGCTATAATTCACCCCTCCACTTT. It specifies CASSYRSYNSPLHF.

This chain connects TRBV6-2 or TRBV6-3 to TRBJ1-4, with a tentative D call TRBD1 (6 bases). The CDR3 is made up of 14 amino acids. Trimming shortened V by 8 bases and J by 3 bases, and 13 bases separated the two germline ends. Germline CDR1 is MNHEY and CDR2 is SVGEGT. The CDR3 DNA follows: TGTGCCAGCGGCCCGGCAGGGGCTAATGAAAAACTGTTTTTT. Translation gives CASGPAGANEKLFF.

This clone has a handful of counts. The genes are TRBV5-6 and TRBJ1-6; TRBD1 aligns across 7 bases. Germline trimming cut 3 bases from V and 2 bases from J; bases unmatched to any gene: 8. This CDR3 region has 17 residues. CDR1 and CDR2 (germline): SGHDT, YYEEEE. The CDR3 nucleotides read TGTGCCAGCAGCTCTGGGACAGAGAGCACCTATAATTCACCCCTCCACTTT. Amino acids: CASSSGTESTYNSPLHF.

The CDR3: CASSLPRGAGETQYF. CDR3 bases: TGTGCCAGCAGCCTCCCTCGGGGGGCAGGGGAGACCCAGTACTTC. V and J are TRBV3-1 (or the pseudogene TRBV3-2) and TRBJ2-5; D is perhaps TRBD2 (7 bases). The CDR3 consists of 15 residues. Trimming took off 4 bases at V and 5 bases at J, with 17 bases between the two ends. Looked up from germline, CDR1 is LGHDT and CDR2 is YNNKEL (reference sequence).

The chain has TRBV2 and TRBJ2-1; no clear D. The V and J ends lost 3 bases and 0 bases respectively, with 9 bases between them. This CDR3 spans 15 amino acids. CDR1 and CDR2 (germline): SNHLY, FYNNEI. The CDR3 DNA is TGTGCCAGCAGTGACGGGTCGCTCTCCTACAATGAGCAGTTCTTC. It is translated as CASSDGSLSYNEQFF.

The chain has TRBV30 and TRBJ1-1, with unresolved D. This CDR3 is 13 amino acids long. Germline CDR1 is GTSNPN and CDR2 is SVGIG (reference sequence). V lost 3 bases, J lost 0 bases, and 8 bases lay in between. As DNA, the CDR3 is TGTGCCTGGAGGGCCCAAATGAACACTGAAGCTTTCTTT. Amino acid sequence: CAWRAQMNTEAFF.

The gene calls are TRBV4-2 and TRBJ2-3; 8 nucleotides agree with TRBD2. The V gene's germline CDR1 is LGHNA and CDR2 YNFKEQ. The CDR3 is made up of 16 amino acids. The V segment lost 1 base and the J segment 2 bases; nucleotides outside the gene matches: 5. The chain's CDR3 is CASSQVQAGDTDTQYF. In DNA form, the CDR3 reads TGTGCCAGCAGCCAAGTCCAAGCGGGAGACACAGATACGCAGTATTTT.

This CDR3 reads CATSRLQETQYF. In DNA, the CDR3 is TGTGCCACCAGCAGACTACAAGAGACCCAGTACTTC. The genes are TRBV15 and TRBJ2-5; D call uncertain. The germline CDR1 and CDR2 sequences are LNHNV and YYDKDF (reference sequence). The CDR3 loop spans 12 amino acids. V was pared by 2 bases and J by 2 bases, with 3 bases between.

The sample holds one count of this clone. The CDR3 bases are TGCAGCGTTGAGGGTGGAGTATTCGGAAACACCATATATTTT. Translation gives CSVEGGVFGNTIYF. The gene calls are TRBV29-1 and TRBJ1-3; no firm D call. Per germline, CDR1 SQVTM and CDR2 ANQGSEA. Trimming pared 3 bases from V and 4 bases from J, leaving 13 bases between. This CDR3 region has 14 residues.

J is TRBJ2-3 and V is TRBV6-5, with D uncertain. Trimming took 6 bases from V and 3 from J, leaving 7 bases between them. The CDR3 has 12 residues. Germline loops: CDR1 MNHEY, CDR2 SVGAGI. For the CDR3, the DNA is TGTGCCAGCAGCCCCACTACAGATACGCAGTATTTT. As protein: CASSPTTDTQYF.

A few counts support this clone. The CDR3 sequence is CASSLDLAGGTDTQYF. The CDR3 region has the DNA TGTGCCAGCAGCTTAGACCTAGCGGGGGGCACAGATACGCAGTATTTT. The chain uses TRBV7-9 and TRBJ2-3, with 10 bases aligning to TRBD2. Germline V CDR1 and CDR2: SEHNR, FQNEAQ (reference sequence). The V and J ends lost 1 base and 1 base, in that order; junction bases with no gene match: 2. This CDR3 spans 16 amino acids.

V gene TRBV6-5 combines with J gene TRBJ2-5; tentative D call: TRBD1 (6 bases). CDR3 size: 14 residues. Trimming pared 3 bases from V and 1 base from J, leaving 9 bases between. Germline loops: CDR1 MNHEY, CDR2 SVGAGI. The CDR3 region has the DNA TGTGCCAGCAGTTATTCGGACAGCCAAGAGACCCAGTACTTC. Amino acids: CASSYSDSQETQYF.

This CDR3 reads CASSPARGSPLHF. The CDR3 DNA follows: TGTGCCAGCAGTCCCGCCCGCGGTTCACCCCTCCACTTT. The chain combines TRBV2 with TRBJ1-6, with unresolved D. Per germline, CDR1 SNHLY and CDR2 FYNNEI. This CDR3 has 13 amino acids. The V gene lost 5 bases and the J gene lost 9 bases, with 11 bases spanning the gap.

The chain carries TRBV9 and TRBJ1-2; D not resolved. Germline lookup yields CDR1 SGDLS and CDR2 YYNGEE. CDR3 length: 14 amino acids. With 4 bases removed from V and 6 bases from J, the gap between germline ends came to 16 bases. DNA of the CDR3: TGTGCCAGCAGCCCCAGGTTGATTCCAGATGGCTACACCTTC. It encodes CASSPRLIPDGYTF.

This sequence joins TRBV18 and TRBJ1-2; 9 bases fit TRBD1. Germline V lookup: CDR1 KGHSH, CDR2 LQKENI. Trimming at V came to 0 bases and at J to 12 bases, leaving 8 bases not matched to a gene. CDR3 length: 14 amino acids. The CDR3 DNA reads TGTGCCAGCTCACCACCGAGGGGACAGGGACGGCACACCTTC. Its protein is CASSPPRGQGRHTF.

This chain links TRBV2 with TRBJ2-7, with 9 bases that match TRBD1. The CDR3 loop spans 14 amino acids. CDR1 and CDR2 (germline): SNHLY, FYNNEI. V shed 4 bases, J shed 3 bases, and the junction held 4 bases outside the gene matches. CDR3 bases: TGTGCCAGCAGTGTACAGGGGGCTCACTACGAGCAGTACTTC. Its protein is CASSVQGAHYEQYF.

The gene calls are TRBV6-5 and TRBJ1-1; D not resolved. This CDR3 contains 15 residues. Germline V gene sequence: CDR1 MNHEY, CDR2 SVGAGI. Trimming shortened V by 0 bases and J by 0 bases, and 8 bases separated the two germline ends. CDR3 sequence (DNA): TGTGCCAGCAGTTACTCGGTGGAGATGAACACTGAAGCTTTCTTT. Protein: CASSYSVEMNTEAFF.